This record concerns one TCR beta chain sequence. CDR1 MDHEN and CDR2 SYDVKM come from the germline V gene. The V gene lost 4 bases and the J gene lost 7 bases, with 20 bases spanning the gap. This CDR3 region has 15 residues. In the authors' workflow: Estimates of nucleated cell counts were drawn from the amplification of reference gene primers. The data were produced by immunoSEQ multiplex PCR, yet TCRdb's version contains in-frame clones alone and is incomplete. V, J and clone size are taken as reported in that table, and D and trimming were inferred from the DNA itself. The sample consists of 290,000 or so clones, approximately 86% of them appearing once. This entry is derived from a study of blood T cell repertoires in COVID-19. Looking at the study overall: Material from acute and convalescent COVID-19 was sourced from the United States, Italy and Spain.

The sequenced sample consisted of peripheral blood. The chain couples TRBV28 to TRBJ2-7; D is possibly TRBD2 (5 bases). The sequence was obtained from a man aged 65 to 85 with acute or convalescent COVID-19. The CDR3 DNA follows: TGTGCCAGCAGTTCCCCCGCCGGGGTAGGCTGGGAGCAGTACTTC. Translation: CASSSPAGVGWEQYF. Using reference TRBV28 and TRBJ2-7 for the parts outside the CDR3, the full variable domain is DVKVTQSSRYLVKRTGEKVFLECVQDMDHENMFWYRQDPGLGLRLIYFSYDVKMKEKGDIPEGYSVSREKKERFSLILESASTNQTSMYLCASSSPAGVGWEQYFGPGTRLTVT.